Below, one TCR beta chain is given with its context. The CDR3 spans 16 residues. Germline CDR1 is SGHAT and CDR2 is FQNNGV. V gave up 4 bases and J gave up 5 bases, with 20 bases separating them. This entry belongs to a study of blood T cell repertoires in COVID-19. Study details: Samples came from the United States, Italy and Spain, spanning acute and convalescent COVID-19. In each case, the material was cDNA or gDNA derived from T cells, B-cell-depleted T cells, or PBMCs.

Per the study methods: Quantification of nucleated cells was approximated via reference gene primer amplification. Sequenced by immunoSEQ multiplex PCR; TCRdb stores in-frame clones only, minus some. Clone size and the V and J calls come from that table; the DNA yielded D and trimming. This table holds tens of thousands of clones, roughly 80% found once. V and J are TRBV11-2 and TRBJ1-2; the D is unclear. The sequencing input was peripheral blood. This TCR was sampled from a man aged 45-65 years with active COVID-19. CDR3 in amino acids: CASSSVGRAAEYGYTF. DNA of the CDR3: TGTGCCAGCAGCTCGGTAGGGAGGGCCGCTGAGTATGGCTACACCTTC.